A single sample gave rise to the 32 T cell receptor beta chains below, sequenced in a study of blood T cell repertoires in COVID-19. The assay was immunoSEQ multiplex PCR, and TCRdb's table has in-frame clones only and misses some. The sample shows hundreds of thousands of clones, just over 85% of them seen only once. The sequenced material came from PBMCs or T cells enriched from blood (not recorded which). The receptors originated from a woman aged 50 to 60 with acute COVID-19.

V is TRBV10-3 and J is TRBJ2-7, with 12 bases fitting TRBD1. The CDR3 length is 14 residues. The junction had 3 bases not matched to a gene; V was cut back by 6 bases and J by 3 bases. Germline V CDR1 and CDR2: ENHRY, SYGVKD. The CDR3 bases are TGTGCCATCAGCGGGACAGGGGGCTTCTACGAGCAGTACTTC. Its protein product is CAISGTGGFYEQYF.

The chain links TRBV10-3 to TRBJ2-7, with a tentative D call TRBD1 (6 bases). Germline V lookup: CDR1 ENHRY, CDR2 SYGVKD. V shed 8 bases and J shed 1 base, with 9 bases lying between them. There are 12 residues in the CDR3. The CDR3 DNA reads TGTGCCATCCGGGACACTTCCTACGAGCAGTACTTC. Translation: CAIRDTSYEQYF.

This clone showed up just once. The rearrangement uses TRBV11-2 and TRBJ2-5, with a weak D call TRBD2 (7 bases). The CDR3 covers 17 residues. Trimming stripped 7 bases from V and 5 bases from J, with 26 bases between. The germline CDR1 and CDR2 sequences are SGHAT and FQNNGV. CDR3 sequence reads: CASTSLWGGTRVETQYF. As DNA, the CDR3 is TGTGCCAGCACCTCGTTATGGGGGGGGACAAGGGTGGAGACCCAGTACTTC.

J is TRBJ2-5 and V is TRBV7-3, with 10 nucleotides matching TRBD2. The germline V gene encodes CDR1 SGHTA and CDR2 FQGTGA. There are 16 residues in the CDR3. Germline trimming cut 4 bases from V and 5 bases from J; bases unmatched to any gene: 10. CDR3 residues: CASSSGSSGRVETQYF. The CDR3 coding sequence is TGTGCCAGCAGCTCCGGGTCAAGCGGGAGGGTGGAGACCCAGTACTTC.

The chain couples TRBV24-1 to TRBJ2-1; tentatively, D is TRBD2 (6 bases). Trimming stripped 1 base from V and 4 bases from J, with 10 bases between. Germline V CDR1 and CDR2: KGHDR, SFDVKD. This CDR3 has 15 amino acids. The CDR3 loop is CATSDFRGIYNEQFF. The CDR3 coding sequence is TGTGCCACCAGTGATTTCCGCGGGATATACAATGAGCAGTTCTTC.

The rearrangement uses TRBV25-1 and TRBJ2-7; TRBD1 matches 8 bases. Per the germline V gene, CDR1 is MGHDK and CDR2 is SYGVNS. This CDR3 has 15 amino acids. The ends lost 3 bases at V and 3 bases at J; junction bases unmatched: 7. The CDR3 nucleotides are TGTGCCAGCAGTGACGCTGGGACAGGTTACTACGAGCAGTACTTC. Protein product: CASSDAGTGYYEQYF.

The chain is built from TRBV5-1 and TRBJ2-2; TRBD2 agrees at 8 bases. This CDR3 region has 15 residues. Germline trimming cut 2 bases from V and 3 bases from J; bases unmatched to any gene: 3. Germline V lookup: CDR1 SGHRS, CDR2 YFSETQ. In nucleotides, the CDR3 is TGCGCCAGCAGCTTTACTAGCGGTTACACCGGGGAGCTGTTTTTT. This sequence encodes CASSFTSGYTGELFF.

The genes are TRBV5-4 and TRBJ1-1; D perhaps matches TRBD1 (6 bases). The germline gives CDR1 SGHNT, CDR2 YYREEE (reference sequence). The CDR3 loop spans 12 amino acids. V was shortened by 5 bases and J by 5 bases, with 10 bases between the two germline ends. CDR3 nucleotide sequence: TGTGCCAGCAGTCAGGGGTGGACTGAAGCTTTCTTT. Translating it yields CASSQGWTEAFF. The full variable domain, with the rest looked up from reference TRBV5-4 and TRBJ1-1, is ETGVTQSPTHLIKTRGQQVTLRCSSQSGHNTVSWYQQALGQGPQFIFQYYREEENGRGNFPPRFSGLQFPNYSSELNVNALELDDSALYLCASSQGWTEAFFGQGTRLTVV.

The genes are TRBV6-4 and TRBJ2-1; 12 bases are a match to TRBD2. Germline V gives CDR1 MRHNA, CDR2 SNTAGT. Unmatched junction bases numbered 22, after V lost 7 bases and J lost 6 bases. This CDR3 region has 20 residues. The CDR3 protein is CASNKRGRLAGGICFNEQFF. In DNA, the CDR3 is TGTGCCAGCAATAAACGCGGGAGGCTAGCGGGAGGGATATGTTTCAATGAGCAGTTCTTC.

This clone was picked up a small number of times. The same CDR3 arises from other DNA sequences in this sample as well. This sequence joins TRBV24-1 and TRBJ2-2, with 8 positions matching TRBD1. Unmatched junction bases numbered 3, after V lost 9 bases and J lost 4 bases. CDR1 is KGHDR and CDR2 is SFDVKD in the germline V gene. The CDR3 is 13 residues long. The CDR3 DNA sequence: TGTGCCACCTCACAGGGGGGCACCGGGGAGCTGTTTTTT. It encodes CATSQGGTGELFF.

This chain links TRBV3-1 (or the pseudogene TRBV3-2) with TRBJ1-1; 9 nucleotides align to TRBD1. Losses at the gene ends were 1 base for V and 4 bases for J; bases not matched to a gene: 13. The V gene's germline CDR1 is LGHDT and CDR2 YNNKEL (reference sequence). The CDR3 loop spans 18 amino acids. Here the CDR3 reads CASSQAGENRGRGTEAFF. CDR3 bases: TGTGCCAGCAGCCAAGCAGGGGAGAACAGGGGGCGCGGCACTGAAGCTTTCTTT.

CDR3 sequence reads: CASSLTDYSYEQYF. Here the CDR3 DNA reads TGTGCCAGTAGCTTAACAGATTACTCCTACGAGCAGTACTTC. V gene TRBV19 combines with J gene TRBJ2-7; D is undetermined. Trimming took off 6 bases at V and 0 bases at J, with 12 bases between the two ends. This CDR3 has 14 amino acids. Germline V gives CDR1 LNHDA, CDR2 SQIVND (reference sequence).

The CDR3 DNA follows: TGTGCCAGCAGCCCTTACAGGGGGCTGAACACTGAAGCTTTCTTT. Translation: CASSPYRGLNTEAFF. The chain links TRBV9 to TRBJ1-1, with 9 bases identical to TRBD1. V lost 4 bases to trimming and J lost 0 bases; unmatched junction nucleotides: 4. The length of the CDR3 is 15 residues. In germline, CDR1 is SGDLS, CDR2 YYNGEE. The full variable domain, rest sourced from reference TRBV9 and TRBJ1-1, is DSGVTQTPKHLITATGQRVTLRCSPRSGDLSVYWYQQSLDQGLQFLIQYYNGEERAKGNILERFSAQQFPDLHSELNLSSLELGDSALYFCASSPYRGLNTEAFFGQGTRLTVV.

This rearrangement joins TRBV7-3 to TRBJ2-5; 7 positions match TRBD2. Trimming took 5 bases from V and 1 from J; bases not matched to a gene: 13. The CDR3 covers 17 residues. Germline-derived CDR1 and CDR2 are SGHTA and FQGTGA. In DNA form, the CDR3 reads TGTGCCAGCAGCCCCGGGCGGGGCGGGGGTGTCCAAGAGACCCAGTACTTC. Protein sequence: CASSPGRGGGVQETQYF.

V gene TRBV18 combines with J gene TRBJ1-3; tentatively, D is TRBD1 (5 bases). This CDR3 contains 15 residues. Looked up from germline, CDR1 is KGHSH and CDR2 is LQKENI. Trimming stripped 3 bases from V and 4 bases from J, with 13 bases between. This CDR3 reads CASSPPGLRGNTIYF. The CDR3 coding sequence is TGTGCCAGCTCACCCCCGGGACTTAGGGGAAACACCATATATTTT.

The chain's CDR3 is CAWRPGVANEKLFF. For the CDR3, the DNA is TGTGCCTGGAGGCCGGGGGTGGCTAATGAAAAACTGTTTTTT. V is TRBV30 and J is TRBJ1-4, with D possibly matching TRBD1 (5 bases). The CDR3 extends over 14 amino acids. Deletions cut 3 bases from V and 3 bases from J, with 11 bases between. CDR1 and CDR2 from the germline V gene are GTSNPN and SVGIG (reference sequence).

V usage is TRBV28 and J usage is TRBJ1-2, with D possibly matching TRBD1 (5 bases). Germline values: CDR1 MDHEN, CDR2 SYDVKM. Between the trimmed V and J ends, which lost 2 bases and 3 bases, there was a span of 16 bases. The CDR3 loop spans 16 amino acids. CDR3 region: CASSLAGQGVDYGYTF. CDR3 in DNA: TGTGCCAGCAGTTTAGCCGGACAAGGAGTAGACTATGGCTACACCTTC.

CDR3 residues: CASSLDAGASSYNEQFF. Written as DNA, the CDR3 is TGCGCCAGCAGCTTGGACGCGGGGGCGAGCTCCTACAATGAGCAGTTCTTC. The gene calls are TRBV5-1 and TRBJ2-1, with D possibly matching TRBD2 (7 bases). This CDR3 is built from 17 residues. The V gene's germline CDR1 is SGHRS and CDR2 YFSETQ. Trimming cost V 0 bases and J 0 bases, with 13 bases left between them.

This chain links TRBV7-8 with TRBJ2-5; D gene uncertain. The CDR3 is made up of 13 amino acids. With 4 bases removed from V and 5 bases from J, the gap between germline ends came to 11 bases. The germline CDR1 and CDR2 sequences are SGHVS and FQNEAQ. CDR3 in amino acids: CASSSHYEETQYF. DNA of the CDR3: TGTGCCAGCAGCTCGCACTACGAGGAGACCCAGTACTTC.

The table lists this clone with a count of one. This chain connects TRBV6-5 to TRBJ2-3; the D gene is possibly TRBD2 (6 bases). The CDR3 contains 15 residues. The V gene lost 2 bases and the J gene lost 0 bases, with 9 bases spanning the gap. Germline V CDR1 and CDR2: MNHEY, SVGAGI. Here the CDR3 DNA reads TGTGCCAGCAGTTACCGGAGGGAGAGCACAGATACGCAGTATTTT. Amino acids: CASSYRRESTDTQYF.

The chain couples TRBV28 to TRBJ1-1; 7 bases match TRBD1. The CDR3 loop spans 13 amino acids. The junction had 10 bases not matched to a gene; V was cut back by 4 bases and J by 11 bases. Germline V gene sequence: CDR1 MDHEN, CDR2 SYDVKM. The CDR3 DNA is TGTGCCAGCAGTTCTCCCAGGGGGATTGGTGCTTTCTTT. Protein product: CASSSPRGIGAFF.

V usage is TRBV6-1 and J usage is TRBJ2-7; 8 bases line up with TRBD1. The V gene end was trimmed by 3 bases and the J gene end by 2 bases; junction bases not matched to a gene: 3. The CDR3 covers 14 residues. Per the germline V gene, CDR1 is MNHNS and CDR2 is SASEGT. CDR3 residues: CASSDRDRPYEQYF. As DNA, the CDR3 is TGTGCCAGCAGTGACCGGGACAGGCCCTACGAGCAGTACTTC.

V usage is TRBV29-1 and J usage is TRBJ2-7; 7 bases are a match to TRBD1. V lost 6 bases, J lost 3 bases, and 5 bases stayed unmatched. There are 12 residues in the CDR3. Germline V lookup: CDR1 SQVTM, CDR2 ANQGSEA. The CDR3 loop reads CSVGGTSYEQYF. The CDR3 coding sequence is TGCAGCGTAGGGGGCACTAGCTACGAGCAGTACTTC.

The V gene is TRBV4-2, the J gene TRBJ2-7; 11 bases fit TRBD2. Germline V gives CDR1 LGHNA, CDR2 YNFKEQ. The CDR3 extends over 16 amino acids. V lost 1 base to trimming and J lost 6 bases; unmatched junction nucleotides: 8. Here the CDR3 DNA reads TGTGCCAGCAGCCAAGTAATCGGGACTAGCGGTGGCGAGCAGTACTTC. It codes for CASSQVIGTSGGEQYF.

The V and J genes are TRBV7-3 and TRBJ2-1; 12 bases line up with TRBD2. CDR3 length equals 15 residues. Germline CDR1 is SGHTA and CDR2 is FQGTGA. Trimming removed 1 base from V and 7 bases from J; junction bases left unmatched: 2. The CDR3 DNA reads TGTGCCAGCAGCTTAAGACTAGCGGGAGCAAATGAGCAGTTCTTC. As protein: CASSLRLAGANEQFF.

This chain connects TRBV24-1 to TRBJ1-1; TRBD1 aligns across 8 bases. The CDR3 runs 22 residues. The J segment lost 1 base and the V segment lost 4 bases, leaving 25 bases of the junction unmatched. Germline V lookup: CDR1 KGHDR, CDR2 SFDVKD. The CDR3 DNA is TGTGCCACCAGTGACCCCGCCCCCCGGGACAGGCGGCTTTTAGGGAGGAACACTGAAGCTTTCTTT. Amino acids: CATSDPAPRDRRLLGRNTEAFF.

This chain joins TRBV5-1 and TRBJ2-3; 9 positions match TRBD2. From germline, CDR1 is SGHRS and CDR2 YFSETQ. V was pared by 1 base and J by 2 bases, with 11 bases of the junction left unmatched. The CDR3 covers 18 residues. This chain's CDR3 is CASSLSGGRAWNTDTQYF. CDR3 bases: TGCGCCAGCAGCTTGAGTGGCGGGAGGGCCTGGAACACAGATACGCAGTATTTT.

This rearrangement joins TRBV29-1 to TRBJ1-1; D remains unclear. The CDR3 is made up of 12 amino acids. Germline assignment: CDR1 SQVTM and CDR2 ANQGSEA. Trimming cost V 3 bases and J 4 bases, with 9 bases left between them. CDR3 sequence: CSVDGEGTEAFF. DNA for the CDR3: TGCAGCGTTGACGGGGAGGGCACTGAAGCTTTCTTT.

This clone was counted only a few times. V is TRBV3-1 (or the pseudogene TRBV3-2) and J is TRBJ2-5; D remains unclear. Trimming cost V 4 bases and J 4 bases, with 10 bases left between them. The CDR3 length is 13 residues. Germline CDR1 reads LGHDT; CDR2 reads YNNKEL (reference sequence). Here the CDR3 DNA reads TGTGCCAGCAGCCCTACTAACCCAGAGACCCAGTACTTC. Encoded protein: CASSPTNPETQYF.

The V and J genes are TRBV12-5 and TRBJ2-3; D unresolved. Trimming shortened V by 2 bases and J by 3 bases, and 9 bases separated the two germline ends. The CDR3 length is 14 residues. Looked up from germline, CDR1 is LGHNT and CDR2 is FRNRAP. The CDR3 DNA follows: TGTGCTAGTGGTTTGTCCTCCGGGACAGATACGCAGTATTTT. Its translation: CASGLSSGTDTQYF. The whole variable domain, filled in from reference TRBV12-5 and TRBJ2-3, reads DARVTQTPRHKVTEMGQEVTMRCQPILGHNTVFWYRQTMMQGLELLAYFRNRAPLDDSGMPKDRFSAEMPDATLATLKIQPSEPRDSAVYFCASGLSSGTDTQYFGPGTRLTVL.

V is TRBV11-2 and J is TRBJ2-7, with D perhaps TRBD1 (5 bases). This CDR3 is built from 15 residues. Trimming cost V 2 bases and J 3 bases, with 14 bases left between them. In germline, CDR1 is SGHAT, CDR2 FQNNGV. CDR3 in DNA: TGTGCCAGCAGCTTATTAGACTCCCAGGGCTACGAGCAGTACTTC. It specifies CASSLLDSQGYEQYF.

This clone was picked up a small number of times. This chain uses TRBV12-2 with TRBJ2-2; the table's D call, TRBD2, was not checked against the DNA. TRBV12-2 counts as a pseudogene. CDR3 length: 17 residues. The CDR3 DNA sequence: TGTGCAAGTCGCTTAAGGGCGGGACCCCCGAACACCGGGGAGCTGTTTTTT. The encoded protein is CASRLRAGPPNTGELFF.